A single sample is the source of the 29 T cell receptor beta chains below, sequenced in a study of T-cell reconstitution after alpha-beta-depleted transplantation in children. As it was prepared, the TCRbeta library received unique molecular identifiers. TCRdb redid the calling of the PCR reads with MiXCR, one entry per CDR3 protein. Of under 300,000 distinct CDR3 sequences listed, around 10% are singletons. Sequenced here: peripheral blood, sampled 180 days after TCRalphabeta/CD19-depleted stem cell transplant. These receptors were obtained from a male patient aged 2-10 years who had a stem cell transplant for chronic granulomatous disease, so the T cells may come from the graft donor.

Note on this clonotype: It may be a read error: a sequence one base away is much more abundant. The V gene is TRBV20-1, the J gene TRBJ1-5; D is ambiguous. Germline loops: CDR1 DFQATT, CDR2 SNEGSKA (reference sequence). This CDR3 has 12 residues. V shed 4 bases and J shed 0 bases, with 4 bases lying between them. CDR3: CSAMRSNQPQHF. The CDR3 nucleotides are TGCAGTGCTATGCGTAGCAATCAGCCCCAGCATTTT.

At least ten counts were recorded for this clonotype. This sequence joins TRBV4-2 and TRBJ1-4, with D uncertain. CDR3 size: 16 residues. Trimming removed 0 bases from V and 7 bases from J, with 15 bases in between. Germline V gives CDR1 LGHNA, CDR2 YNFKEQ. CDR3 sequence: CASSQERVAGGEKLFF. The CDR3 bases are TGTGCCAGCAGCCAAGAGCGTGTGGCGGGTGGTGAAAAACTGTTTTTT.

This clonotype has at least ten counts. The chain couples TRBV24-1 to TRBJ2-5; D is possibly TRBD1 (5 bases). Trimming removed 2 bases at V and 1 base at J, with 7 bases between. In germline, CDR1 is KGHDR, CDR2 SFDVKD. This CDR3 has 14 amino acids. Written as DNA, the CDR3 is TGTGCCACCAGTGATTCAGACAGCCAAGAGACCCAGTACTTC. It translates to CATSDSDSQETQYF.

As to this clonotype: A junction boundary mismatches the germline segment, possibly from a read error. The gene calls are TRBV14 and TRBJ2-1; D is possibly TRBD2 (6 bases). Germline lookup yields CDR1 SGHDN and CDR2 FVKESK. CDR3 length: 16 residues. CDR3 residues: CSSSHWDSSSYNEQFF. The CDR3 bases are TGTTCCAGCAGCCACTGGGACTCCAGCTCCTACAATGAGCAGTTCTTC.

The J gene is TRBJ2-7, the V gene TRBV6-2 or TRBV6-3; TRBD2 aligns across 9 bases. The trim removed 8 bases at V and 6 bases at J, leaving 11 bases unmatched. The CDR3 is 14 residues long. Germline lookup yields CDR1 MNHEY and CDR2 SVGEGT. The CDR3 DNA sequence: TGTGCCAGCTCCAGTACACTAGCGGGCCGCGAGCAGTACTTC. It is translated as CASSSTLAGREQYF.

This clonotype occurred once. This may arise from a read error, as a much more abundant clone is one base away. The chain links TRBV28 to TRBJ1-2; perhaps TRBD1 as D (5 bases). Germline CDR1 is MDHEN and CDR2 is SYDVKM. V lost 1 base to trimming and J lost 12 bases, with 21 bases between them. CDR3 length equals 15 residues. CDR3: CASSLFARVPRGDTF. The CDR3 DNA follows: TGTGCCAGCAGTTTATTTGCCCGGGTCCCTAGGGGCGACACCTTC.

In this sample, this clonotype turned up many times. CDR3 amino acids: CAIRETGPSYEQYF. The CDR3 DNA reads as TGTGCCATCAGAGAAACAGGGCCTTCCTACGAGCAGTACTTC. The chain has TRBV10-3 and TRBJ2-7, with D perhaps TRBD1 (6 bases). The ends were cut back, 6 bases at V and 1 base at J, with 13 bases in the middle. CDR1 is ENHRY and CDR2 is SYGVKD in the germline V gene. The CDR3 is 14 residues long.

As to this clonotype: This clone may be a read error of a much larger clone one base away. CDR3 region: CSAGDAYLGSIATNEKLFF. The CDR3 DNA is TGCAGTGCTGGAGATGCCTATTTGGGTTCAATAGCAACTAATGAAAAACTGTTTTTT. This rearrangement joins TRBV20-1 to TRBJ1-4; D gene ambiguous. Germline assignment: CDR1 DFQATT and CDR2 SNEGSKA (reference sequence). This CDR3 is built from 19 residues.

Points on this clonotype: This clone may be a read error of a much larger clone one base away. This chain connects TRBV5-5 to TRBJ2-5; 10 nucleotides agree with TRBD2. Germline loops: CDR1 SGHKS, CDR2 YYEKEE (reference sequence). With V trimmed by 7 bases and J by 0 bases, 9 bases remained unmatched. The CDR3 has 16 residues. The CDR3 sequence is CASGYASGGHQETQYF. The CDR3, as DNA: TGTGCCAGCGGCTACGCTAGCGGGGGTCACCAAGAGACCCAGTACTTC.

This clonotype was seen many times. The J gene is TRBJ2-5, the V gene TRBV5-1; 7 nucleotides align to TRBD2. The V gene end was trimmed by 4 bases and the J gene end by 1 base; junction bases not matched to a gene: 7. The length of the CDR3 is 15 residues. In germline, CDR1 is SGHRS, CDR2 YFSETQ. CDR3 sequence reads: CASSLEGRVQETQYF. The DNA of the CDR3 is TGCGCCAGCAGCCTTGAGGGGAGGGTCCAAGAGACCCAGTACTTC.

Notes on this clonotype: An end of the junction does not agree with germline; a read error may underlie this. The chain is built from TRBV14 and TRBJ2-2; maybe TRBD2 (5 bases). The CDR3 spans 12 residues. Germline values: CDR1 SGHDN, CDR2 FVKESK. The DNA for the CDR3 is TGTGCCAGCAGCCAGGAGGACGGGGAGCGGTTTTTT. Its protein product is CASSQEDGERFF.

This clonotype was seen repeatedly, ten times or more. J is TRBJ1-1 and V is TRBV4-3; D ambiguous. The length of the CDR3 is 15 residues. Germline V CDR1 and CDR2: LGHNA, YSLEER. V gave up 2 bases and J gave up 0 bases, with 10 bases separating them. The CDR3, as DNA: TGCGCCAGCAGCCAAATCCACATTTTGAACACTGAAGCTTTCTTT. As protein: CASSQIHILNTEAFF.

This clonotype was detected ten times or more. The V gene is TRBV4-3, the J gene TRBJ2-1; the D is unclear. The CDR3 covers 16 residues. CDR1 LGHNA and CDR2 YSLEER come from the germline V gene. V dropped 0 bases and J dropped 3 bases, with 12 bases sitting between them. The CDR3 region is CASSQEWEFRYNEQFF. The CDR3 bases are TGCGCCAGCAGCCAAGAGTGGGAATTTCGCTACAATGAGCAGTTCTTC.

The chain has TRBV4-2 and TRBJ2-2, with D tentatively TRBD2 (6 bases). V lost 4 bases, J lost 6 bases, and 12 bases lay in between. Germline V gene lookup returns CDR1 LGHNA and CDR2 YNFKEQ. This CDR3 is built from 14 residues. CDR3 amino acids: CASSPGVGSGELFF. CDR3 DNA: TGTGCCAGCAGCCCGGGGGTGGGATCCGGGGAGCTGTTTTTT.

The sample holds one count of this clonotype. Possible read error: a much larger clone is one base away. The J gene is TRBJ2-5, the V gene TRBV24-1; D is uncertain. The CDR3 is 12 amino acids. V was cut by 6 bases and J by 5 bases, with 9 bases left in between. Germline CDR1 and CDR2: KGHDR and SFDVKD. For the CDR3, the DNA is TGTGCCACCAGTAGGTTTGGGGAGACCCAGTACTTC. Its protein product is CATSRFGETQYF.

About this clonotype itself: Mismatch with germline at one junction end may stem from a read error. The chain employs TRBV3-1 and TRBJ1-1; TRBD1 is a possible D gene (6 bases). CDR3 length equals 13 residues. Germline V gene sequence: CDR1 LGHDT, CDR2 YNNKEL (reference sequence). This CDR3 is CASSLRGPTEALF. CDR3 DNA sequence: TGTGCCAGCAGCCTCAGGGGCCCCACTGAAGCTCTCTTT.

In its sample, this clonotype was seen many times. This chain uses TRBV5-5 with TRBJ1-1, with D possibly TRBD1 on 5 matching bases. CDR1 and CDR2 from the germline V gene are SGHKS and YYEKEE (reference sequence). The V gene lost 4 bases and the J gene lost 7 bases, with 11 bases spanning the gap. This CDR3 comprises 12 residues. CDR3 in DNA: TGTGCCAGCAGCCCGGGACTGAATGAAGCTTTCTTT. Protein product: CASSPGLNEAFF.

This clonotype showed up many times. In DNA, the CDR3 is TGTGCCACCAGCAGTGTGTGGGGACTCCCTCGAGGCCAGTACTTC. Protein: CATSSVWGLPRGQYF. The chain uses TRBV15 and TRBJ2-5, with D maybe TRBD2 (6 bases). CDR1 is LNHNV and CDR2 is YYDKDF in the germline V gene (reference sequence). Trimming removed 3 bases from V and 10 bases from J, with 21 bases in between. The CDR3 sequence is 15 residues long.

There are a few counts of this clonotype. The chain combines TRBV30 with TRBJ2-1; D gene ambiguous. The CDR3 extends over 13 amino acids. V shed 4 bases and J shed 3 bases, with 10 bases lying between them. Germline lookup yields CDR1 GTSNPN and CDR2 SVGIG (reference sequence). The CDR3, as DNA: TGTGCCTGGACGGCGCGGTTCTACAATGAGCAGTTCTTC. Its protein product is CAWTARFYNEQFF.

Worth noting for this clonotype: A single base separates this from a much larger clone, so it may be a read error. The chain employs TRBV7-6 and TRBJ2-5, with a possible D match to TRBD2 (5 bases). Trimming left V 0 bases short and J 7 bases short, with 18 bases between. This CDR3 is 16 amino acids long. Germline-derived CDR1 and CDR2 are SGHVS and FNYEAQ. The CDR3 is CASSLAKLAGFGTQYF. CDR3 DNA: TGTGCCAGCAGCTTAGCGAAGTTGGCGGGCTTTGGGACCCAGTACTTC.

This clonotype has a count of ten or more. The chain carries TRBV6-1 and TRBJ2-6, with D perhaps TRBD1 (5 bases). V lost 3 bases to trimming and J lost 0 bases, with 6 bases between them. CDR1 is MNHNS and CDR2 is SASEGT in the germline V gene. The CDR3 loop spans 15 amino acids. CDR3 in DNA: TGTGCCAGCAGTGACAGGGACTCTGGGGCCAACGTCCTGACTTTC. Its translation is CASSDRDSGANVLTF.

This clonotype was seen at least ten times. This sequence joins TRBV7-2 and TRBJ2-1; D unresolved. There are 13 residues in the CDR3. The V end lost 4 bases, the J end lost 5 bases, and 9 bases lay between the germline ends. The germline V gene encodes CDR1 SGHTA and CDR2 FQGNSA. CDR3 sequence (DNA): TGTGCCAGCAGCTCCTCTAGGGACAATGAGCAGTTCTTC. This codes for CASSSSRDNEQFF.

The sample holds many counts of this clonotype. The gene calls are TRBV20-1 and TRBJ2-4; D may be TRBD1 (7 bases). V was clipped by 6 bases and J by 9 bases, with 24 bases between them. The germline CDR1 and CDR2 sequences are DFQATT and SNEGSKA (reference sequence). CDR3 length: 15 residues. The CDR3 nucleotides read TGCAGTGCAGGAGACGCGGGACAGATCTTCGGCATTCAGTACTTC. Amino acid sequence: CSAGDAGQIFGIQYF.

Remarks on this clonotype: A much larger clone is a single base away; this may be a read error. V usage is TRBV9 and J usage is TRBJ2-7; no firm D call. The CDR3 sequence is 15 residues long. The germline CDR1 and CDR2 sequences are SGDLS and YYNGEE. For the CDR3, the DNA is TGTGCCAACAGCGCGATTTCCGCGCCGGCCTACGAGCAGTACTTC. Protein product: CANSAISAPAYEQYF.

This clonotype was recorded at least ten times. The J gene is TRBJ2-3, the V gene TRBV9; TRBD1 aligns across 7 bases. The CDR3 runs 13 residues. Per germline, CDR1 SGDLS and CDR2 YYNGEE. The junction had 11 bases not matched to a gene; V was cut back by 4 bases and J by 12 bases. The CDR3 loop is CASSTETGFRQYF. The CDR3 nucleotides are TGTGCCAGCAGCACAGAGACAGGGTTCCGTCAGTATTTT.

There are many counts of this clonotype. The CDR3 nucleotides read TGTGCCAGCAGTTTCGCCCGGGGGAGTGAGCAGTACTTC. Encoded protein: CASSFARGSEQYF. This sequence joins TRBV12-3 or TRBV12-4 and TRBJ2-7, with D tentatively TRBD2 (6 bases). The length of the CDR3 is 13 residues. V shed 3 bases and J shed 7 bases, with 13 bases lying between them.

Turning to this clonotype: A much larger clone lies a single base off, so this may be a read error. This chain joins TRBV7-8 and TRBJ2-3; 8 nucleotides match TRBD2. Germline values: CDR1 SGHVS, CDR2 FQNEAQ. This CDR3 has 13 residues. After removal of 5 bases from V and 8 bases from J, the junction contained 6 bases not matched to a gene. The CDR3 is CASSPTSATTQYF. The CDR3, as DNA: TGTGCCAGCAGCCCGACTAGCGCGACTACGCAGTATTTT.

This clonotype was recorded at least ten times. J is TRBJ2-5 and V is TRBV11-2, with 9 bases that match TRBD1. Germline V gene sequence: CDR1 SGHAT, CDR2 FQNNGV. J lost 4 bases, V lost 3 bases, and 3 bases had no gene match. The CDR3 extends over 14 amino acids. CDR3 protein: CASSLGQGTETQYF. CDR3 DNA: TGTGCCAGCAGCTTGGGACAGGGAACAGAGACCCAGTACTTC.

Concerning this clonotype: A much larger clone lies a single base off, so this may be a read error. V and J are TRBV12-3 or TRBV12-4 and TRBJ1-5, with D unresolved. The CDR3 has 13 residues. The CDR3 bases are TGTACCAGCAGTTTAGGGATCCCGGAGGCCCAGCATTTT. Residues: CTSSLGIPEAQHF.